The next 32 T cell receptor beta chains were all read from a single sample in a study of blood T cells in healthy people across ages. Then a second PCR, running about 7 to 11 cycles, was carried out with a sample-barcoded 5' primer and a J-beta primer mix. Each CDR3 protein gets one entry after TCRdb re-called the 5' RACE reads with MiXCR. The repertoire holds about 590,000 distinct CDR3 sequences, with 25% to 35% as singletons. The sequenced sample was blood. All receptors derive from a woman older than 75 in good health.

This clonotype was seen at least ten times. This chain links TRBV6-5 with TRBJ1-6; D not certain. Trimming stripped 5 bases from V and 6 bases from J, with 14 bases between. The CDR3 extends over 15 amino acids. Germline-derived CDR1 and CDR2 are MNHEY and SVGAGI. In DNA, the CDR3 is TGTGCCAGCAGTATACACCCGGGTCTTAATTCACCCCTCCACTTT. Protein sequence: CASSIHPGLNSPLHF.

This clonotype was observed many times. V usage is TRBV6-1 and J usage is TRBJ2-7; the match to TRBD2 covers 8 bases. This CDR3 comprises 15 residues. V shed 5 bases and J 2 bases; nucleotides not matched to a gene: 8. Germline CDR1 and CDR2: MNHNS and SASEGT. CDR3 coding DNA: TGTGCCAGCAGTCCAAGGACTAGCCTCCCCTACGAGCAGTACTTC. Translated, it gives CASSPRTSLPYEQYF.

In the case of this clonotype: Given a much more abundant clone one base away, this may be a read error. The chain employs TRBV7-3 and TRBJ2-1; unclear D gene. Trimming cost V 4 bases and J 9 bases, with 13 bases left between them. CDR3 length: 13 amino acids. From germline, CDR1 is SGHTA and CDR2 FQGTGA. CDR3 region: CASSSVVEAEQFF. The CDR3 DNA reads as TGTGCCAGCAGCTCTGTGGTGGAAGCTGAGCAGTTCTTC.

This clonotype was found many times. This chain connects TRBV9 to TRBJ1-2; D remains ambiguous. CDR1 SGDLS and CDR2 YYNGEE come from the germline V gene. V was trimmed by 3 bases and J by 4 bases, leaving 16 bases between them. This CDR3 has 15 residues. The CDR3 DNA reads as TGTGCCAGCAGCGCCTCGAGTACTTCTGCCTATGGCTACACCTTC. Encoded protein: CASSASSTSAYGYTF.

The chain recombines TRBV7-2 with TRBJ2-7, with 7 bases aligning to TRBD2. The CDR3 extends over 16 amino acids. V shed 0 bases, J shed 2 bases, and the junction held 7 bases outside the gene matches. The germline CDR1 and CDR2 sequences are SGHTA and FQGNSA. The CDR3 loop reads CASSLAGGMATYEQYF. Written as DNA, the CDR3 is TGTGCCAGCAGCTTAGCGGGGGGGATGGCAACCTACGAGCAGTACTTC.

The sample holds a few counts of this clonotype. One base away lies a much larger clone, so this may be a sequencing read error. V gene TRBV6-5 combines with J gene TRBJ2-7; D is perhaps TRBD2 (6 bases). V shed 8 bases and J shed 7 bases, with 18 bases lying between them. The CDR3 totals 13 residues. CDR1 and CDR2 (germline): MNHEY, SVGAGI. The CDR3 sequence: CASRDSPGDEQYF. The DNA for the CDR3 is TGTGCCAGCCGGGACTCGCCGGGCGATGAGCAGTACTTC.

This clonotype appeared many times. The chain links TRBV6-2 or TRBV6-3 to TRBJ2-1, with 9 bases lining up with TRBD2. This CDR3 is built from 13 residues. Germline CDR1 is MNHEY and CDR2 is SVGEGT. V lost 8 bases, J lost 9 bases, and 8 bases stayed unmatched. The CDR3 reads CASSRGGYGEQFF. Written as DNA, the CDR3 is TGTGCCAGCTCGCGGGGGGGCTACGGTGAGCAGTTCTTC.

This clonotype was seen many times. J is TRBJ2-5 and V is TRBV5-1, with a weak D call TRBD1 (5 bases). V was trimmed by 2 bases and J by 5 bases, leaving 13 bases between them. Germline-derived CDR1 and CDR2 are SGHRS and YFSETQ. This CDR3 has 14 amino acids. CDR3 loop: CASSFRDGVETQYF. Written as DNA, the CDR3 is TGCGCCAGCAGCTTCAGGGATGGGGTGGAGACCCAGTACTTC.

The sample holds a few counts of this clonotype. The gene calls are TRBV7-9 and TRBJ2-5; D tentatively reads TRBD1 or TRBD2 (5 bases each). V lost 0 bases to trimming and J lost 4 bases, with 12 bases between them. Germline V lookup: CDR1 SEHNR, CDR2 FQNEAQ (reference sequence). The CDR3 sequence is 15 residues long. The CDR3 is CASSLASGTGETQYF. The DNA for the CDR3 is TGTGCCAGCAGCTTAGCATCGGGGACGGGAGAGACCCAGTACTTC.

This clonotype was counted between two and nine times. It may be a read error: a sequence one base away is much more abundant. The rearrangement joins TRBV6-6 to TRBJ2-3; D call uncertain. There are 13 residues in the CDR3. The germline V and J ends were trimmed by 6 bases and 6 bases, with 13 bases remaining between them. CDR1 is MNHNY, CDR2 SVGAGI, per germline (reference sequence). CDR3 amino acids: CASRYSTFDTQYF. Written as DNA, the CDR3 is TGTGCCAGCAGGTATAGCACCTTCGATACGCAGTATTTT.

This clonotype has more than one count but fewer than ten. CDR3 sequence: CASSVRGYGYTF. The CDR3 bases are TGTGCCAGCAGCGTACGGGGCTATGGCTACACCTTC. This sequence joins TRBV7-2 and TRBJ1-2; D gene uncertain. V was pared by 5 bases and J by 4 bases, with 8 bases between. Germline-derived CDR1 and CDR2 are SGHTA and FQGNSA. The CDR3 length is 12 residues.

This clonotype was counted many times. In DNA form, the CDR3 reads TGTGCCAGCAGTCCAAAGGGACGCGGGTACAACGATGGCTACACCTTC. It yields the protein CASSPKGRGYNDGYTF. V is TRBV6-5 and J is TRBJ1-2; D possibly corresponds to TRBD1 (5 bases). Germline lookup yields CDR1 MNHEY and CDR2 SVGAGI. This CDR3 has 16 amino acids. V was clipped by 5 bases and J by 6 bases, with 22 bases between them.

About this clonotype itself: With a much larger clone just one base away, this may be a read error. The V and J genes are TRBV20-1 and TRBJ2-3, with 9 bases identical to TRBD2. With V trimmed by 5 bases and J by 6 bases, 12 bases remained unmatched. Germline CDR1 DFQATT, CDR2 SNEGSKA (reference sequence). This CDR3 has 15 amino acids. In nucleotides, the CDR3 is TGCAGTGCTGAGATTAGCGGGGGAGATGGTGATACGCAGTATTTT. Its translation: CSAEISGGDGDTQYF.

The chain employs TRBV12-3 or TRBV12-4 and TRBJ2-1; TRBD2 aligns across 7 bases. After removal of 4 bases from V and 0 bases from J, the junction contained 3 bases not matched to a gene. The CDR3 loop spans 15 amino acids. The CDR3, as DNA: TGTGCCAGCAGTTCAGCTAGCGGCTCCTACAATGAGCAGTTCTTC. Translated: CASSSASGSYNEQFF.

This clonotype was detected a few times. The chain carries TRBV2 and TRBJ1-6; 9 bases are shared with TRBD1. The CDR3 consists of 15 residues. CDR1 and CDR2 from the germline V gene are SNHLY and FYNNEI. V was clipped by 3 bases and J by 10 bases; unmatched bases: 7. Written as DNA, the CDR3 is TGTGCCAGCAGTGACTCCGGACAGGGGTACTCACCCCTCCACTTT. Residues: CASSDSGQGYSPLHF. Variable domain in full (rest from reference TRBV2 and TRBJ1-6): EPEVTQTPSHQVTQMGQEVILRCVPISNHLYFYWYRQILGQKVEFLVSFYNNEISEKSEIFDDQFSVERPDGSNFTLKIRSTKLEDSAMYFCASSDSGQGYSPLHFGNGTRLTVT.

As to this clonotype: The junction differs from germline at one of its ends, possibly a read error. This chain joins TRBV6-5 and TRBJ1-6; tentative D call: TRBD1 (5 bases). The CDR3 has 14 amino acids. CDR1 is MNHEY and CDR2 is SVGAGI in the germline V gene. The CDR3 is CASRGPKGHSLLHF. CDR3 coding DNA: TGTGCCAGCAGGGGACCTAAGGGTCATTCACTCCTCCACTTT.

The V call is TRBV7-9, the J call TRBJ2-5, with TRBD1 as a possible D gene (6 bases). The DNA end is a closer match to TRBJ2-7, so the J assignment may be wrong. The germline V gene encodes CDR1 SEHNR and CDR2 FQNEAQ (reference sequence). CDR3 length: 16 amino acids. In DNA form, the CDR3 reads TGTGCCAGCAGCTTAGTGTTGGCAACAGGGTCTGGCGAGCAGTACTTC. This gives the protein CASSLVLATGSGEQYF.

In nucleotides, the CDR3 is TGTGCCTGGACCCCTCCACGGGAGAGATACGAGCAGTACTTC. Translating gives CAWTPPRERYEQYF. This chain uses TRBV30 with TRBJ2-7, with a tentative D call TRBD2 (6 bases). Trimming took off 4 bases at V and 4 bases at J, with 17 bases between the two ends. The CDR3 runs 14 residues. From germline, CDR1 is GTSNPN and CDR2 SVGIG (reference sequence). Variable domain in full (rest from reference TRBV30 and TRBJ2-7): SQTIHQWPATLVQPVGSPLSLECTVEGTSNPNLYWYRQAAGRGLQLLFYSVGIGQISSEVPQNLSASRPQDRQFILSSKKLLLSDSGFYLCAWTPPRERYEQYFGPGTRLTVT.

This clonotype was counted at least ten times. CDR3 protein: CSARQGFSNQPQHF. The CDR3 nucleotides read TGCAGTGCTAGACAGGGGTTTAGCAATCAGCCCCAGCATTTT. The chain recombines TRBV20-1 with TRBJ1-5, with D perhaps TRBD1 (6 bases). Deletions cut 2 bases from V and 0 bases from J, with 8 bases between. The CDR3 length is 14 residues. Germline V gives CDR1 DFQATT, CDR2 SNEGSKA (reference sequence).

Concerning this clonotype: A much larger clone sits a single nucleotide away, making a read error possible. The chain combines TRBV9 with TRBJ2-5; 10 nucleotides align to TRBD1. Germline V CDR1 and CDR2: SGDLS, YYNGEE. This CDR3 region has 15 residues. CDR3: CACSGGTGDSETQYF. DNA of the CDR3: TGTGCCTGCAGCGGCGGGACAGGGGATTCGGAGACCCAGTACTTC.

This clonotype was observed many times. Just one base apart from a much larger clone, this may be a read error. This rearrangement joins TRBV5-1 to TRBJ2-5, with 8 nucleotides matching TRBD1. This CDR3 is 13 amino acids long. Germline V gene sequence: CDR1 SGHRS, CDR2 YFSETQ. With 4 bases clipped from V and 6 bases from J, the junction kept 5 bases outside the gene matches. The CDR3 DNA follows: TGCGCCAGCAGCCCAGACAGGGGCCAGACCCAGTACTTC. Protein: CASSPDRGQTQYF.

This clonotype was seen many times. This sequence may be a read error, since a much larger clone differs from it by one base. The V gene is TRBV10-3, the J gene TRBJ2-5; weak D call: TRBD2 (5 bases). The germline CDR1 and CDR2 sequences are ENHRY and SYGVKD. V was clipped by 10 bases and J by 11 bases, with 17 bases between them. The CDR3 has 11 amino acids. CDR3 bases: TGTGCCACTGGGAGTTTGAGTGAGCAGTACTTC. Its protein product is CATGSLSEQYF.

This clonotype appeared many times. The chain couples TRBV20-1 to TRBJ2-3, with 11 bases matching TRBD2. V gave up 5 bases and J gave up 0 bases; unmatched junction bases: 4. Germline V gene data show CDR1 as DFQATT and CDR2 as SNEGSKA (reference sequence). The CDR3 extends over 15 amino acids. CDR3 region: CSALRLAGSTDTQYF. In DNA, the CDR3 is TGCAGTGCTTTGAGACTAGCGGGGAGCACAGATACGCAGTATTTT.

CDR3 residues: CASSLYGTSVSYEQYF. In nucleotides, the CDR3 is TGTGCCAGCAGCTTATACGGGACTAGCGTTTCCTACGAGCAGTACTTC. This chain uses TRBV7-8 with TRBJ2-7; 10 positions agree with TRBD2. CDR3 length equals 16 residues. V shed 2 bases and J 1 base; nucleotides not matched to a gene: 5. Germline lookup yields CDR1 SGHVS and CDR2 FQNEAQ. Drawing the rest from reference TRBV7-8 and TRBJ2-7, the complete variable domain is GAGVSQSPRYKVAKRGQDVALRCDPISGHVSLFWYQQALGQGPEFLTYFQNEAQLDKSGLPSDRFFAERPEGSVSTLKIQRTQQEDSAVYLCASSLYGTSVSYEQYFGPGTRLTVT.

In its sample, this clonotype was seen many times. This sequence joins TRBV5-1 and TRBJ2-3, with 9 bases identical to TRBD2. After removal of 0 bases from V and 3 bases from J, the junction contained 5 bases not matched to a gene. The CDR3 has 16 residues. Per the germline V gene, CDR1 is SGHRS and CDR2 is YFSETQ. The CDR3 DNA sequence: TGCGCCAGCAGCTTGGGAGCGGGGGGCCGTACAGATACGCAGTATTTT. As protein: CASSLGAGGRTDTQYF.

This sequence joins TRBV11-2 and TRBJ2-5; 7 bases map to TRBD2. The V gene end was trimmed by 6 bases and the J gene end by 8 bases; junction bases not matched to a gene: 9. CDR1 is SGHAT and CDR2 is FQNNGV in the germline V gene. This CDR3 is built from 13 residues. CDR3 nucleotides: TGTGCCAGCAGGGGGGGGGTAAACTATACCCAGTACTTC. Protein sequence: CASRGGVNYTQYF.

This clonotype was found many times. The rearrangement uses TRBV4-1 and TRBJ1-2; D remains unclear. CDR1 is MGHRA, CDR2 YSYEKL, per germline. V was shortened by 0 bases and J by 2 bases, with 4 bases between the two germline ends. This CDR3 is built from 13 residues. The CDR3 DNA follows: TGCGCCAGCAGCCAAGATCAGAACTATGGCTACACCTTC. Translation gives CASSQDQNYGYTF.

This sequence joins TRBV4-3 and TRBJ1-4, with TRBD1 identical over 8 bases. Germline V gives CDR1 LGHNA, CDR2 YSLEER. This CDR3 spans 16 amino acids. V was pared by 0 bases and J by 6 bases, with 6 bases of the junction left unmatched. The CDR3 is CASSQDVDRGHEKLFF. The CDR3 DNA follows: TGCGCCAGCAGCCAAGATGTCGACAGGGGACATGAAAAACTGTTTTTT.

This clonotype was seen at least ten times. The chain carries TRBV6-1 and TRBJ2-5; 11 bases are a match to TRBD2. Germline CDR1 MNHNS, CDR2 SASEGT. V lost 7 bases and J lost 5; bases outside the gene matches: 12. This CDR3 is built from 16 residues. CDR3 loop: CASITPSGGSAETQYF. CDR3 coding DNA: TGTGCCAGCATAACCCCTAGCGGGGGGTCTGCTGAGACCCAGTACTTC.

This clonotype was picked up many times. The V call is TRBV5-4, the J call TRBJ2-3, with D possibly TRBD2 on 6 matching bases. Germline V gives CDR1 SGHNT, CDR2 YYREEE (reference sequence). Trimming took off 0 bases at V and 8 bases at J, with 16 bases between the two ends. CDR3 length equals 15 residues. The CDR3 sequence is CASSLGDSGSGTQYF. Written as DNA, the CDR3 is TGTGCCAGCAGCTTGGGGGACTCCGGTAGTGGTACGCAGTATTTT. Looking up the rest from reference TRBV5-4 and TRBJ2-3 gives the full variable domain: ETGVTQSPTHLIKTRGQQVTLRCSSQSGHNTVSWYQQALGQGPQFIFQYYREEENGRGNFPPRFSGLQFPNYSSELNVNALELDDSALYLCASSLGDSGSGTQYFGPGTRLTVL.

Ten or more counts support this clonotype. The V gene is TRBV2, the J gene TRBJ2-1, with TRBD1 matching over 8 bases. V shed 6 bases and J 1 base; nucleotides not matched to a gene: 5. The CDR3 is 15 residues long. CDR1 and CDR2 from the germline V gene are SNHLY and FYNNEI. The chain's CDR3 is CASSGQGFSYNEQFF. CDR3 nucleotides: TGTGCCAGCAGCGGACAGGGCTTTTCCTACAATGAGCAGTTCTTC.

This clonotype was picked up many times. CDR3 residues: CASSPTGSADTQYF. For the CDR3, the DNA is TGTGCCAGCAGCCCGACAGGTTCGGCAGATACGCAGTATTTT. The chain recombines TRBV5-5 with TRBJ2-3; the D gene is possibly TRBD1 (6 bases). The length of the CDR3 is 14 residues. The germline gives CDR1 SGHKS, CDR2 YYEKEE (reference sequence). V was pared by 4 bases and J by 4 bases, with 13 bases between.